A single sample gave rise to the 22 T cell receptor beta chains below, sequenced in a study of blood T cell repertoires in COVID-19. The data were produced by immunoSEQ multiplex PCR, yet TCRdb's version contains in-frame clones alone and is incomplete. Seen here are a few hundred thousand clones, roughly 90% observed once, and the top ten hold less than 3.5%. The sample consisted of peripheral blood. These receptors were taken from a woman aged 25-40 years with COVID-19, enrolled during active disease.

The chain links TRBV7-2 to TRBJ1-5, with D tentatively TRBD1 (6 bases). V was shortened by 5 bases and J by 3 bases, with 14 bases between the two germline ends. The germline V gene encodes CDR1 SGHTA and CDR2 FQGNSA. The CDR3 length is 15 residues. This chain's CDR3 is CASSLTTGLNQPQHF. The CDR3 DNA reads TGTGCCAGCAGCCTGACTACAGGGCTCAATCAGCCCCAGCATTTT.

V usage is TRBV7-9 and J usage is TRBJ2-1, with TRBD1 matching 8 bases. The ends lost 5 bases at V and 10 bases at J; junction bases unmatched: 10. Per the germline V gene, CDR1 is SEHNR and CDR2 is FQNEAQ (reference sequence). The CDR3 consists of 14 residues. The CDR3, as DNA: TGTGCCAGCAGCGACGAGGGACAGGTGGGCGAGCAGTTCTTC. Encoded protein: CASSDEGQVGEQFF. Drawing the rest from reference TRBV7-9 and TRBJ2-1, the complete variable domain is DTGVSQNPRHKITKRGQNVTFRCDPISEHNRLYWYRQTLGQGPEFLTYFQNEAQLEKSRLLSDRFSAERPKGSFSTLEIQRTEQGDSAMYLCASSDEGQVGEQFFGPGTRLTVL.

A few counts support this clone. The rearrangement uses TRBV27 and TRBJ1-4; TRBD1 matches at 9 bases. Per the germline V gene, CDR1 is MNHEY and CDR2 is SMNVEV (reference sequence). V shed 5 bases and J 7 bases; nucleotides not matched to a gene: 5. The CDR3 consists of 14 residues. CDR3 coding DNA: TGTGCCAGCAGTCAAACAGGGGGCTTTGAAAAACTGTTTTTT. Translated: CASSQTGGFEKLFF.

In the case of this clone: The same CDR3 can be traced to other DNA sequences in this sample. The chain has TRBV5-1 and TRBJ2-3, with 7 bases identical to TRBD1. V shed 0 bases, J shed 6 bases, and the junction held 4 bases outside the gene matches. The CDR3 sequence is 14 residues long. In germline, CDR1 is SGHRS, CDR2 YFSETQ. The CDR3 DNA follows: TGCGCCAGCAGCTTGGCATCCAGGGGGGATACGCAGTATTTT. Protein product: CASSLASRGDTQYF. The complete variable domain, with remaining parts taken from reference TRBV5-1 and TRBJ2-3, reads KAGVTQTPRYLIKTRGQQVTLSCSPISGHRSVSWYQQTPGQGLQFLFEYFSETQRNKGNFPGRFSGRQFSNSRSEMNVSTLELGDSALYLCASSLASRGDTQYFGPGTRLTVL.

This sequence joins TRBV13 and TRBJ2-7, with unresolved D. V was trimmed by 4 bases and J by 4 bases, leaving 11 bases between them. The CDR3 runs 13 residues. Per germline, CDR1 PRHDT and CDR2 FYEKMQ (reference sequence). The chain's CDR3 is CASSSTPEYEQYV. The CDR3 DNA sequence: TGTGCCAGCAGCTCTACTCCCGAGTACGAGCAGTACGTC.

CDR3 protein: CASSPGQGGEKLFF. CDR3 bases: TGTGCCAGCTCACCGGGACAGGGTGGTGAAAAACTGTTTTTT. The chain carries TRBV18 and TRBJ1-4; 9 positions agree with TRBD1. Germline assignment: CDR1 KGHSH and CDR2 LQKENI. V dropped 3 bases and J dropped 7; count of bases not matched to a gene: 3. This CDR3 comprises 14 residues.

The chain has TRBV7-8 and TRBJ1-5; D is possibly TRBD1 (5 bases). The CDR3 spans 13 residues. Germline assignment: CDR1 SGHVS and CDR2 FQNEAQ. Trimming cost V 1 base and J 7 bases, with 8 bases left between them. The CDR3 DNA is TGTGCCAGCAGCTTAGGGACAAGGCAGCCCCAGCATTTT. Residues: CASSLGTRQPQHF.

This clone was recorded a few times. V and J are TRBV5-6 and TRBJ1-2, with D possibly being TRBD1 (6 bases). Trimming shortened V by 2 bases and J by 7 bases, and 12 bases separated the two germline ends. CDR3 length: 13 residues. Germline V CDR1 and CDR2: SGHDT, YYEEEE. In DNA, the CDR3 is TGTGCCAGCAGCTTACAGGGAATTGTTGGCTACACCTTC. This encodes CASSLQGIVGYTF.

The chain couples TRBV6-2 or TRBV6-3 to TRBJ2-3; tentative D call: TRBD1 (6 bases). The V gene's germline CDR1 is MNHEY and CDR2 SVGEGT. V gave up 2 bases and J gave up 1 base, with 10 bases separating them. The CDR3 contains 15 residues. CDR3 coding DNA: TGTGCCAGCAGTTACGGTGGGGGCCGCACAGATACGCAGTATTTT. This translates into CASSYGGGRTDTQYF.

This clone was counted a single time. The sample holds other DNA sequences that translate to the same CDR3. CDR3 region: CASSPGTGPGELFF. The CDR3 DNA sequence: TGTGCCAGCTCACCAGGGACTGGCCCCGGGGAGCTGTTTTTT. The genes are TRBV18 and TRBJ2-2, with D perhaps matching TRBD2 (6 bases). Trimming took 2 bases from V and 6 from J, leaving 10 bases between them. Per germline, CDR1 KGHSH and CDR2 LQKENI. The CDR3 covers 14 residues.

The rearrangement links TRBV7-8 to TRBJ1-1, with D maybe TRBD1 (5 bases). The V gene lost 3 bases and the J gene lost 4 bases, with 12 bases spanning the gap. The CDR3 covers 14 residues. CDR1 SGHVS and CDR2 FQNEAQ come from the germline V gene. CDR3 protein: CASSFGTGGTEAFF. CDR3 bases: TGTGCCAGCAGCTTTGGGACCGGGGGCACTGAAGCTTTCTTT.

This chain connects TRBV7-9 to TRBJ2-3; 9 positions match TRBD2. The CDR3 covers 18 residues. Germline values: CDR1 SEHNR, CDR2 FQNEAQ (reference sequence). Losses at the gene ends were 4 bases for V and 2 bases for J; bases not matched to a gene: 13. The CDR3 here is CASSSRVAAGGVTDTQYF. CDR3 sequence (DNA): TGTGCCAGCAGCTCGAGAGTGGCTGCGGGAGGGGTCACAGATACGCAGTATTTT.

The J gene is TRBJ2-1, the V gene TRBV10-3; the D gene is possibly TRBD2 (6 bases). This CDR3 is 11 amino acids long. V lost 8 bases and J lost 9, with 11 bases in between. CDR1 ENHRY and CDR2 SYGVKD come from the germline V gene. CDR3 in amino acids: CAIRVAAEQFF. The CDR3, as DNA: TGTGCCATCCGAGTAGCGGCTGAGCAGTTCTTC.

The chain has TRBV2 and TRBJ1-2, with 7 bases fitting TRBD1. This CDR3 has 13 residues. J was trimmed by 7 bases and V by 6 bases; bases with no gene match: 8. In germline, CDR1 is SNHLY, CDR2 FYNNEI. CDR3 coding DNA: TGTGCCAGCAGGGGGACAGATCGTGGTGGCTACACCTTC. The encoded protein is CASRGTDRGGYTF.

This clone has just one count. V is TRBV4-1 and J is TRBJ2-7; D is perhaps TRBD2 (6 bases). The CDR3 has 15 amino acids. Germline assignment: CDR1 MGHRA and CDR2 YSYEKL. Trimming pared 1 base from V and 2 bases from J, leaving 12 bases between. The CDR3 loop reads CASSQGPGLTYEQYV. DNA for the CDR3: TGCGCCAGCAGCCAAGGCCCGGGACTCACCTACGAGCAGTACGTC.

The chain links TRBV7-2 to TRBJ2-2; 9 bases are a match to TRBD2. V lost 5 bases and J lost 1; bases outside the gene matches: 11. From germline, CDR1 is SGHTA and CDR2 FQGNSA. The CDR3 contains 18 residues. The CDR3 sequence: CASSPGASGKWNTGELFF. The CDR3 DNA reads as TGTGCCAGCAGCCCCGGGGCTAGCGGGAAGTGGAACACCGGGGAGCTGTTTTTT.

This clone has only a few counts. The V and J genes are TRBV6-2 or TRBV6-3 and TRBJ1-6; no definite D call. CDR3 length: 12 amino acids. Looked up from germline, CDR1 is MNHEY and CDR2 is SVGEGT. V lost 5 bases to trimming and J lost 5 bases, with 4 bases between them. Written as DNA, the CDR3 is TGTGCCAGCAGTCGTCATAATTCACCCCTCCACTTT. It translates to CASSRHNSPLHF.

The chain combines TRBV19 with TRBJ1-2, with TRBD1 matching over 8 bases. Germline CDR1 and CDR2: LNHDA and SQIVND (reference sequence). The ends lost 10 bases at V and 3 bases at J; junction bases unmatched: 7. CDR3 length equals 13 residues. The CDR3 region has the DNA TGTGCCATCACAGGGGGAATTGACTATGGCTACACCTTC. Translation: CAITGGIDYGYTF.

This clone was detected only once. The chain couples TRBV20-1 to TRBJ1-4, with 7 bases lining up with TRBD1. Germline CDR1 and CDR2: DFQATT and SNEGSKA (reference sequence). CDR3 length: 13 residues. Unmatched junction bases numbered 7, after V lost 3 bases and J lost 9 bases. Here the CDR3 reads CSASVQDRQKLFF. CDR3 nucleotides: TGCAGTGCTAGTGTGCAGGACAGGCAAAAACTGTTTTTT.

V is TRBV19 and J is TRBJ1-4; D gene uncertain. The CDR3 is made up of 15 amino acids. V was pared by 6 bases and J by 0 bases, with 11 bases between. The germline CDR1 and CDR2 sequences are LNHDA and SQIVND (reference sequence). CDR3 nucleotides: TGTGCCAGTAGCCCCCCGGGAGCAACTAATGAAAAACTGTTTTTT. Protein sequence: CASSPPGATNEKLFF.

The chain couples TRBV19 to TRBJ2-7; tentative D call: TRBD1 (6 bases). The germline V and J ends were trimmed by 7 bases and 2 bases, with 15 bases remaining between them. The CDR3 is 14 residues long. CDR1 is LNHDA and CDR2 is SQIVND in the germline V gene (reference sequence). CDR3 sequence: CASTDSHEAYEQYF. Written as DNA, the CDR3 is TGTGCCAGTACGGACAGCCACGAGGCCTACGAGCAGTACTTC.

This chain links TRBV6-4 with TRBJ2-1, with 10 bases identical to TRBD2. The germline V gene has CDR1 MRHNA and CDR2 SNTAGT. The CDR3 extends over 15 amino acids. The J segment lost 6 bases and the V segment lost 6 bases, leaving 8 bases of the junction unmatched. CDR3 sequence reads: CASSAAAGGVNEQFF. The CDR3 DNA reads TGTGCCAGCAGCGCCGCAGCGGGAGGGGTCAATGAGCAGTTCTTC.